The clone carrying this T cell receptor (beta chain) was counted at least ten times. The antigen remains unidentified. The germline V and J ends were trimmed by 2 bases and 3 bases, with 17 bases remaining between them. This CDR3 contains 16 residues. The V gene's germline CDR1 is MNHEY and CDR2 SVGEGT. Separate cDNA molecules each had unique molecular identifiers attached to them. From the 5' RACE reads, TCRdb called clonotypes with MiXCR, one entry per CDR3 protein. The sample lists tens of thousands of distinct CDR3 sequences, more than 12% seen once, with about 3% in the top ten. This sample stems from a study of early T cells in non-severe SARS-CoV-2 infection. Background on the study: Chains were unpaired, as sequencing was done on bulk RNA from unsorted whole blood. General observations from the study: Matching with VDJdb favored anti-spike CD8 responses (missing private and CD4 specificities).

Specimen: whole blood. This TCR derives from an adult who was a healthcare worker with PCR-confirmed SARS-CoV-2 infection or an uninfected control (not recorded which). The chain links TRBV6-2 or TRBV6-3 to TRBJ2-7; D is possibly TRBD1 (6 bases). CDR3 in amino acids: CASSYPSGVGGYEQYF. CDR3 in DNA: TGTGCCAGCAGTTACCCCAGTGGGGTAGGGGGCTACGAGCAGTACTTC.